Below, 22 T cell receptor beta chains from the same sample are listed, as sequenced in a study of T cells in Graves' hyperthyroidism and ophthalmopathy. The CDR3 regions of TCR beta were amplified from RNA transcripts. Initially, a first-round RT-PCR of the TCR CDR3 employed the HTBI primer set. Via MiXCR, TCRdb re-called the multiplex PCR reads, giving one row per CDR3 protein. The sample shows 96,000 or so distinct CDR3 sequences, around 50% of them seen only once. The specimen was blood. The receptors here all came from a woman between 35 and 50 years old with Graves' hyperthyroidism.

The J gene is TRBJ2-2, the V gene TRBV2; D gene unclear. V lost 1 base to trimming and J lost 7 bases, with 1 base between them. In germline, CDR1 is SNHLY, CDR2 FYNNEI. The CDR3 runs 11 residues. The CDR3 DNA follows: TGTGCCAGCAGTGAAGACGGGGAGCTGTTTTTT. Translated, it gives CASSEDGELFF.

V is TRBV20-1 and J is TRBJ1-3, with D maybe TRBD1 (5 bases). V was shortened by 3 bases and J by 0 bases, with 12 bases between the two germline ends. Germline values: CDR1 DFQATT, CDR2 SNEGSKA (reference sequence). CDR3 length: 15 residues. The CDR3: CSASASDNSGNTIYF. For the CDR3, the DNA is TGCAGTGCTAGTGCCTCGGACAACTCTGGAAACACCATATATTTT.

Concerning this clonotype: This CDR3 is missing its conserved last phenylalanine or tryptophan, likely due to a read error. It is unclear where the CDR3 begins or ends on the DNA, so no DNA is shown, and the CDR3 is as TCRdb lists it. This sequence joins TRBV7-3 and TRBJ1-1. The CDR3 has 15 amino acids, counting both end residues. Per germline, CDR1 SGHTA and CDR2 FQGTGA. CDR3 loop: CASSLTGRVNTEALL.

This chain joins TRBV4-1 and TRBJ1-2; D might be TRBD1 (5 bases). The V end lost 4 bases, the J end lost 6 bases, and 12 bases lay between the germline ends. The germline V gene encodes CDR1 MGHRA and CDR2 YSYEKL. This CDR3 spans 13 amino acids. The chain's CDR3 is CASSPGDGDGYTF. The DNA for the CDR3 is TGCGCCAGCAGCCCTGGGGACGGAGATGGCTACACCTTC.

Notes on this clonotype: At one end the junction does not follow the germline gene, possibly because of a read error. This chain links TRBV7-7 with TRBJ2-5, with 8 bases matching TRBD2. The CDR3 runs to 17 residues. Germline CDR1 and CDR2: SSHAT and FNYEAQ (reference sequence). Here the CDR3 DNA reads TGTGCTAGCAGCTACCGCGAAGGGACTAGGGGACAAGAGACCCAGTACTTC. Translation gives CASSYREGTRGQETQYF.

The genes are TRBV9 and TRBJ1-2; D unclear. Trimming cost V 5 bases and J 6 bases, with 8 bases left between them. The CDR3 contains 11 residues. Germline V gene data show CDR1 as SGDLS and CDR2 as YYNGEE. In DNA, the CDR3 is TGTGCCAGCAGGGTCCGGGATGGCTACACCTTC. Residues: CASRVRDGYTF. Based on the CDR3 plus reference TRBV9 and TRBJ1-2, the full variable domain is DSGVTQTPKHLITATGQRVTLRCSPRSGDLSVYWYQQSLDQGLQFLIQYYNGEERAKGNILERFSAQQFPDLHSELNLSSLELGDSALYFCASRVRDGYTFGSGTRLTVV.

This clonotype showed up many times. The gene calls are TRBV10-3 and TRBJ1-5; a weak D match, TRBD1 (5 bases). The CDR3 covers 13 residues. Germline V gene data show CDR1 as ENHRY and CDR2 as SYGVKD. V lost 8 bases to trimming and J lost 7 bases, with 15 bases between them. The CDR3 DNA is TGTGCCATCGGTGCAGGGATGGGACAGCCCCAGCATTTT. Translated: CAIGAGMGQPQHF.

This clonotype came up many times. The V and J genes are TRBV20-1 and TRBJ2-7, with 12 bases identical to TRBD1. The CDR3 has 15 residues. Germline-derived CDR1 and CDR2 are DFQATT and SNEGSKA (reference sequence). Losses at the gene ends were 1 base for V and 4 bases for J; bases not matched to a gene: 5. The CDR3 is CSARGLGQGAYEQYF. The CDR3 DNA is TGCAGTGCTAGAGGGTTGGGACAGGGGGCATACGAGCAGTACTTC.

There are a few counts of this clonotype. The V gene is TRBV10-3, the J gene TRBJ1-6; D unresolved. This CDR3 region has 14 residues. Germline V gives CDR1 ENHRY, CDR2 SYGVKD. CDR3 nucleotide sequence: TGTGCTCATCACCCCGGGTATTCGAATTCACCCCTCCACTTT. Translation: CAHHPGYSNSPLHF.

About this clonotype: Here the CDR3 omits its conserved ending phenylalanine or tryptophan, so a read error is the likely source. The CDR3 sequence is CASSRADRRASYEQYS. Here the CDR3 DNA reads TGTGCCAGCAGCCGAGCGGACCGGAGGGCCTCCTACGAGCAGTACTCC. The chain joins TRBV7-2 to TRBJ2-7, with D maybe TRBD2 (6 bases). CDR1 is SGHTA and CDR2 is FQGNSA in the germline V gene. The CDR3 spans 16 residues. Trimming took off 5 bases at V and 0 bases at J, with 17 bases between the two ends.

This sequence joins TRBV12-1 and TRBJ2-2. TRBV12-1 is a pseudogene segment. The length of the CDR3 is 14 residues. CDR3 region: CASSLRQDSGELFF. The DNA of the CDR3 is TGTGCCAGCAGCTTGCGGCAAGATAGCGGGGAGCTGTTTTTT.

This clonotype occurred many times. The J gene is TRBJ1-5, the V gene TRBV4-1; TRBD1 might be the D (6 bases). CDR1 is MGHRA, CDR2 YSYEKL, per germline. The CDR3 loop spans 14 amino acids. V gave up 3 bases and J gave up 5 bases, with 11 bases separating them. This chain's CDR3 is CASSQAGDHQPQHF. CDR3 coding DNA: TGCGCCAGCAGCCAGGCAGGGGATCATCAGCCCCAGCATTTT.

CDR3: CSATLNTGETQYF. CDR3 nucleotides: TGCAGTGCTACTCTGAACACCGGGGAGACCCAGTACTTC. The V call is TRBV20-1, the J call TRBJ2-5; D unresolved. Trimming cost V 4 bases and J 5 bases, with 14 bases left between them. This CDR3 has 13 residues. Looked up from germline, CDR1 is DFQATT and CDR2 is SNEGSKA (reference sequence).

This clonotype was seen repeatedly, ten times or more. This chain connects TRBV5-6 to TRBJ1-2, with D perhaps matching TRBD1 (5 bases). The CDR3 is 14 residues long. Trimming took 1 base from V and 2 from J, leaving 9 bases between them. Germline V gene data show CDR1 as SGHDT and CDR2 as YYEEEE. The CDR3 bases are TGTGCCAGCAGCTTGTGGGAGGGGAACTATGGCTACACCTTC. This translates into CASSLWEGNYGYTF.

V and J are TRBV12-3 or TRBV12-4 and TRBJ1-6, with TRBD1 matching over 7 bases. The CDR3 spans 12 residues. After removal of 5 bases from V and 8 bases from J, the junction contained 0 bases not matched to a gene. The CDR3 DNA sequence: TGTGCCAGCAGTCAGGGGGATTCACCCCTCCACTTT. Translated: CASSQGDSPLHF.

As for this clonotype: A much larger clone differs by one base, so this may be a read error. This chain connects TRBV6-5 to TRBJ1-4, with D unclear. The CDR3 totals 12 residues. From germline, CDR1 is MNHEY and CDR2 SVGAGI. This chain's CDR3 is CAISYMGEKLFF. CDR3 nucleotide sequence: TGTGCCATCAGTTACATGGGTGAAAAACTGTTTTTT.

The rearrangement joins TRBV29-1 to TRBJ2-7, with a tentative D call TRBD1 (6 bases). This CDR3 is built from 13 residues. V lost 8 bases, J lost 3 bases, and 17 bases lay in between. The germline CDR1 and CDR2 sequences are SQVTM and ANQGSEA. Written as DNA, the CDR3 is TGCAGCTTAGTTCCCAGGGGAAACTACGAGCAGTACTTC. Encoded protein: CSLVPRGNYEQYF.

Worth noting for this clonotype: A much larger clone differs from this one at a single base, so this may be a read error. The chain has TRBV7-2 and TRBJ1-4; maybe TRBD1 (6 bases). The CDR3 covers 14 residues. From germline, CDR1 is SGHTA and CDR2 FQGNSA. CDR3 region: CASSLAQGKEKLLF. DNA for the CDR3: TGTGCCAGCAGCTTAGCCCAGGGGAAAGAAAAACTGCTTTTT.

On this clonotype: Mismatch with germline at one junction end may stem from a read error. This chain connects TRBV7-4 to TRBJ1-5; possibly TRBD1 for D (6 bases). The CDR3 is 18 amino acids. Germline loops: CDR1 SGHVT, CDR2 SQSDAQ. CDR3 region: CASSQDTGGGQFNQPQHF. The CDR3 DNA sequence: TGCGCCAGCAGCCAAGACACAGGAGGGGGTCAATTTAATCAGCCCCAGCATTTT.

The J gene is TRBJ1-5, the V gene TRBV25-1, with D perhaps TRBD1 (6 bases). The V end lost 9 bases, the J end lost 4 bases, and 16 bases lay between the germline ends. The germline CDR1 and CDR2 sequences are MGHDK and SYGVNS. The CDR3 contains 14 residues. The CDR3 DNA follows: TGTGCCAGAGGGGCACGGGGGGCAAATCAGCCCCAGCATTTT. It yields the protein CARGARGANQPQHF.

About this clonotype: This may arise from a read error, as a much more abundant clone is one base away. The chain uses TRBV7-6 and TRBJ1-4; D might be TRBD1 (5 bases). CDR1 and CDR2 from the germline V gene are SGHVS and FNYEAQ. The V end lost 4 bases, the J end lost 7 bases, and 19 bases lay between the germline ends. The CDR3 extends over 16 amino acids. CDR3 region: CASSSSVQAGSEKLFF. The CDR3 nucleotides read TGTGCCAGCAGCTCCTCGGTACAGGCCGGGAGTGAAAAACTGTTTTTT.

This clonotype was seen at least ten times. V gene TRBV6-6 combines with J gene TRBJ1-2; the D gene is possibly TRBD1 (6 bases). Germline CDR1 and CDR2: MNHNY and SVGAGI (reference sequence). The length of the CDR3 is 13 residues. V was trimmed by 5 bases and J by 8 bases, leaving 15 bases between them. The CDR3 region is CASSQPGQYGYTF. The CDR3 DNA reads as TGTGCCAGCAGTCAGCCCGGACAGTACGGCTACACCTTC.